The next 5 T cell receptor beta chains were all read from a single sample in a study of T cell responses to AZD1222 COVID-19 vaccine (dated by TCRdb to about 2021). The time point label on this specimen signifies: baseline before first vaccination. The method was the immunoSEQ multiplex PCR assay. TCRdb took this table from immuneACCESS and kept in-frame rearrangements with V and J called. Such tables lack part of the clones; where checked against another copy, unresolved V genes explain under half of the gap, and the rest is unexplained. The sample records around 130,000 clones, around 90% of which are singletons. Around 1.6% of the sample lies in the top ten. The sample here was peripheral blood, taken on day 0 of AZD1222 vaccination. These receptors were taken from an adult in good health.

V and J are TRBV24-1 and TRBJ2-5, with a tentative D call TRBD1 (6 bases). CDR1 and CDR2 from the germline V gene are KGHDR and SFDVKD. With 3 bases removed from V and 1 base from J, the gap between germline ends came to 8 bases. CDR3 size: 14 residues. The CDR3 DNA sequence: TGTGCCACCAGTGATCGGACAGCCCAAGAGACCCAGTACTTC. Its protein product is CATSDRTAQETQYF.

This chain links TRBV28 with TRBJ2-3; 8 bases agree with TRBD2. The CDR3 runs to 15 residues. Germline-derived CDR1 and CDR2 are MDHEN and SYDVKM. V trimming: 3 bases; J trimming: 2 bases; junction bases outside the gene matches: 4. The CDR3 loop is CASSFRGLATDTQYF. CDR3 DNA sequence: TGTGCCAGCAGTTTCCGCGGACTAGCCACAGATACGCAGTATTTT.

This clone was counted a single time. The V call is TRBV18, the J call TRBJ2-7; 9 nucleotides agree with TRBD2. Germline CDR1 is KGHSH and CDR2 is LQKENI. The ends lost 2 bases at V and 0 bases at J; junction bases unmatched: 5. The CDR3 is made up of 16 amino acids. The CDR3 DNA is TGTGCCAGCTCACCAGCTGGAGCGGGGGGCTCCTACGAGCAGTACTTC. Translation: CASSPAGAGGSYEQYF.

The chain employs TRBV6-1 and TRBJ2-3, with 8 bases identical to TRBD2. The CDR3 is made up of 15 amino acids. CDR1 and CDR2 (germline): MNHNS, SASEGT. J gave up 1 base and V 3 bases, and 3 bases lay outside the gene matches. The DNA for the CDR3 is TGTGCCAGCAGTGATCGAGCGGGGGGCACAGATACGCAGTATTTT. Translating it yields CASSDRAGGTDTQYF.

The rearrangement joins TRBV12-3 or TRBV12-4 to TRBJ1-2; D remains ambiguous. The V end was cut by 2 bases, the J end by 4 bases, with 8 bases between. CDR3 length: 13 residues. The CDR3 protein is CASSLTALYGYTF. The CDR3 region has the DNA TGTGCCAGCAGTTTAACGGCCCTCTATGGCTACACCTTC.